This TCR beta chain was sequenced during a study of cytomegalovirus exposure and HLA in healthy donors. On the study more broadly: Per a later analysis, the roughly 700 first-cohort and under 150 validation repertoires shared one platform. General study points: A few chains tied to CMV proved CMV antigen-specific in vitro.

With respect to this clone: Antigen unknown.

This CDR3 comprises 15 residues. The germline V and J ends were trimmed by 0 bases and 4 bases, with 13 bases remaining between them. The germline gives CDR1 SGHTS, CDR2 YDEGEE. TCRdb keeps only in-frame clones here, not all; method: immunoSEQ multiplex PCR. The table has about 73,000 clones, roughly 95% seen once. The sequencing input was PBMCs. This clonotype was obtained from a man younger than 35 in good health and CMV-seronegative. The gene calls are TRBV5-8 and TRBJ1-1, with unresolved D. CDR3 nucleotides: TGTGCCAGCAGCTTGGGTTCGAGGGCAGTCACTGAAGCTTTCTTT. This sequence encodes CASSLGSRAVTEAFF.